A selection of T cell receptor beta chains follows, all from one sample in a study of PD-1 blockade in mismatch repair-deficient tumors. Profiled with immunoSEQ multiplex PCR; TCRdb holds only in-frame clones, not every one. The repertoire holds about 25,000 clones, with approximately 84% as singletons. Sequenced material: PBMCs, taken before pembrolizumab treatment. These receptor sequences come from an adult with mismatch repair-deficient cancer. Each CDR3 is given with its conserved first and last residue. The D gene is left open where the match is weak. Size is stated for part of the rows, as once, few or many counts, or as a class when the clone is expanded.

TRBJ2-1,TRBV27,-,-,TGTGCCAGCAGTTTATCGTCTAGTTTCGACAATGAGCAGTTCTTC,CASSLSSSFDNEQFF
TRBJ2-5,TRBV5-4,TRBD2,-,TGTGCCAGCAGCTTTGCAGCGGGAGGAATCCAAGAGACCCAGTACTTC,CASSFAAGGIQETQYF
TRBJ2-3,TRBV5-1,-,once,TGCGCCAGCAGCTATGCCGGGACACAGAGGACAGATACGCAGTATTTT,CASSYAGTQRTDTQYF
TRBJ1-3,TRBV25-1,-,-,TGTGCCAGCAGTGATTTACGGGTTGCTGGAAACACCATATATTTT,CASSDLRVAGNTIYF
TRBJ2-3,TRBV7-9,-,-,TGTGCCAGCAGCTTAGGTGGGGACTCTCGCACAGATACGCAGTATTTT,CASSLGGDSRTDTQYF
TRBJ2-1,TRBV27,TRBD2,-,TGTGCCAGCAGTGCCAAGCTAGCGGACAATGAGCAGTTCTTC,CASSAKLADNEQFF
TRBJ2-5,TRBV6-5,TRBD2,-,TGTGCCAGCAGCCCCCGGACTAGCGGGGAGACCCAGTACTTC,CASSPRTSGETQYF
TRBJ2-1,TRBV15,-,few,TGTGCCACCAGCAGACCTCAGGTTACAAACCCCTACAATGAGCAGTTCTTC,CATSRPQVTNPYNEQFF
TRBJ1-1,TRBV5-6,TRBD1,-,TGTGCCAGCAGCTTTACAGGGGGCCTCACTGAAGCTTTCTTT,CASSFTGGLTEAFF
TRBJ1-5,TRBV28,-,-,TGTGCCAGCTGCATAGAACAGGAGATCAATCAGCCCCAGCATTTT,CASCIEQEINQPQHF
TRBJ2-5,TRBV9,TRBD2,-,TGTGCCAGCAGCGTACTCTTTGGGACTAGCTTTAAAGAGACCCAGTACTTC,CASSVLFGTSFKETQYF
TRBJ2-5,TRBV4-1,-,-,TGCGCCAGCAGCCTAACGACCGGGGAGACCCAGTACTTC,CASSLTTGETQYF
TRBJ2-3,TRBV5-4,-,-,TGTGCCAGCAGCTTGGCCGGGGGTAGCACAGATACGCAGTATTTT,CASSLAGGSTDTQYF
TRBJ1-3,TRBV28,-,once,TGTGCCAGCAGCTCTACGGGACTTGGAAACACCATATATTTT,CASSSTGLGNTIYF
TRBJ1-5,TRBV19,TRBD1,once,TGTGCCAGTACCAATCAGGGGGCTGCGCCCGGGCAGCCCCAGCATTTT,CASTNQGAAPGQPQHF
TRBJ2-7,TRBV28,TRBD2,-,TGTGCCAGCAGTGGGACTAGCGTGTCCTACGAGCAGTACTTC,CASSGTSVSYEQYF
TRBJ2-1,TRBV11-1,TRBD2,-,TGTGCCAGCAGCCCCGGGACTAGCGGAACCTACAATGAGCAGTTCTTC,CASSPGTSGTYNEQFF
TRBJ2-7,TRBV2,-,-,TGTGCCAGCAGTGAGCTAGCACTCGGCGAGCAGTACTTC,CASSELALGEQYF
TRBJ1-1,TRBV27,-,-,TGTGCCAGCAGTCCGCTGGACAGCCCATGGAACACTGAAGCTTTCTTT,CASSPLDSPWNTEAFF
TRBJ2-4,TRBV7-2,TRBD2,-,TGTGCCAGCAGCCGCCGGACTAGCGGGAGTGGCAAAAACATTCAGTACTTC,CASSRRTSGSGKNIQYF
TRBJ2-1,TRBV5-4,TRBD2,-,TGTGCCAGCAGCCTTTCCCTTAGCGGGAACTACAATGAGCAGTTCTTC,CASSLSLSGNYNEQFF
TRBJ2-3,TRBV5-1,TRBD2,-,TGCGCCAGCAGCTTGTTGTTAGCGGGAGGCAGGGATACGCAGTATTTT,CASSLLLAGGRDTQYF
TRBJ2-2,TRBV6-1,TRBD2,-,TGTGCCAGCAGTGAACTAGCGGGATCAGGGGAGCTGTTTTTT,CASSELAGSGELFF
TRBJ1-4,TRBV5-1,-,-,TGCGCCAGCAGCTTGGCTTCTAATGAAAAACTGTTTTTT,CASSLASNEKLFF
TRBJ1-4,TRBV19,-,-,TGTGCCAGTAGTAGGAGACAGCCCGCAACTAATGAAAAACTGTTTTTT,CASSRRQPATNEKLFF
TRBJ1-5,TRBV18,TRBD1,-,TGTGCCAGCTCACCGGGACAGGGTCATCAGCCCCAGCATTTT,CASSPGQGHQPQHF
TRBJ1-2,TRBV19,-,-,TGTGCCAGTAGCTTAAACGGGTCTCCTAGGGGCTACACCTTC,CASSLNGSPRGYTF